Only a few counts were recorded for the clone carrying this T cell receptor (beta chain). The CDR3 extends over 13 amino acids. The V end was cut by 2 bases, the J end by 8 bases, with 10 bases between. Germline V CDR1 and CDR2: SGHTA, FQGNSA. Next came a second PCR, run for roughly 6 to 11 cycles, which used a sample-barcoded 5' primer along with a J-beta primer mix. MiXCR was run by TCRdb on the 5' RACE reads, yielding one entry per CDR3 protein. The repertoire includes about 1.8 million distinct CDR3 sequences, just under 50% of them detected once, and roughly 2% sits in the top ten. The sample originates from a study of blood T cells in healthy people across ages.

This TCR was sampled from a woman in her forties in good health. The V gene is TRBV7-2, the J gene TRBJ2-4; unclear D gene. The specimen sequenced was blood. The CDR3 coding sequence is TGTGCCAGCAGCTTATCACAGCAGGACATTCAGTACTTC. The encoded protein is CASSLSQQDIQYF. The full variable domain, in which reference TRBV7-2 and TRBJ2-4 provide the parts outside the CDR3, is GAGVSQSPSNKVTEKGKDVELRCDPISGHTALYWYRQSLGQGLEFLIYFQGNSAPDKSGLPSDRFSAERTGGSVSTLTIQRTQQEDSAVYLCASSLSQQDIQYFGAGTRLSVL.